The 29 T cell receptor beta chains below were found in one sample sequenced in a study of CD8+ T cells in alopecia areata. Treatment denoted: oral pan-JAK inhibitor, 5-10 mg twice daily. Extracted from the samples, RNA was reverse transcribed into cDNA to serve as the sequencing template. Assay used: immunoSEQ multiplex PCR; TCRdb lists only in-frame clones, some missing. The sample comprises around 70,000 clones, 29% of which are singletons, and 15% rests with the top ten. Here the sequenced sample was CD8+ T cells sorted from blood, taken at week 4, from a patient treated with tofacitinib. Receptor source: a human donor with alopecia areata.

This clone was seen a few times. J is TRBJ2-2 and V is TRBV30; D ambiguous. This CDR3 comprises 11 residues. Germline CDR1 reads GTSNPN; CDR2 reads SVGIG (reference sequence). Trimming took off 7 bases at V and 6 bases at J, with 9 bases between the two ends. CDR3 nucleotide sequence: TGTGCCTCAGAGCCCTCCGGGGAGCTGTTTTTT. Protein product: CASEPSGELFF.

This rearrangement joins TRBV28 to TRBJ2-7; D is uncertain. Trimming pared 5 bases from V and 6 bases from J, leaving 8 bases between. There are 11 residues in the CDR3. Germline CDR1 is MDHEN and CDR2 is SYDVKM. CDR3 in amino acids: CASSHLGEQYF. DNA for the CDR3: TGTGCCAGCAGTCATCTAGGCGAGCAGTACTTC.

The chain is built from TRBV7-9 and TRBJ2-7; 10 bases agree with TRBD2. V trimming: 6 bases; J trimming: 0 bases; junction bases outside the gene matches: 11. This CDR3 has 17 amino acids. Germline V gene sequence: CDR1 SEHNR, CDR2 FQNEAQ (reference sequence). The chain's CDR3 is CASRPSFSGGLSYEQYF. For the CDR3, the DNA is TGTGCCAGCAGGCCATCCTTTAGCGGGGGGCTCTCCTACGAGCAGTACTTC.

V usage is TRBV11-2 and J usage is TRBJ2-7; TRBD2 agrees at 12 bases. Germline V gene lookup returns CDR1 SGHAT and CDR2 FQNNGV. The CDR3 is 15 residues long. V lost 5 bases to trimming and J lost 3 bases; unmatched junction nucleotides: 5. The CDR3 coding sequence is TGTGCCAGCAGCCACGGACTAGCGGGGAACTACGAGCAGTACTTC. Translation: CASSHGLAGNYEQYF.

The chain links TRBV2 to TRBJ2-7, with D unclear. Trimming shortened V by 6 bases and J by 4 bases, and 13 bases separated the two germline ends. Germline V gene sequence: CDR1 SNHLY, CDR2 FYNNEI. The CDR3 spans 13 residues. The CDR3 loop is CASSRTGRYEQYF. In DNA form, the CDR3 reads TGTGCCAGCAGCCGGACCGGGCGTTACGAGCAGTACTTC.

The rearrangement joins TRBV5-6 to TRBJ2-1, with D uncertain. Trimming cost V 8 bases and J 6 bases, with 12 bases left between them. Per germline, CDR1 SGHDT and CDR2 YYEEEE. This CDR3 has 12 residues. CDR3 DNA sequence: TGTGCCAGTAGTAATGCACCCAATGAGCAGTTCTTC. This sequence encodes CASSNAPNEQFF. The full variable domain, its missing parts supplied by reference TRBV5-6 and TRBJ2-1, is DAGVTQSPTHLIKTRGQQVTLRCSPKSGHDTVSWYQQALGQGPQFIFQYYEEEERQRGNFPDRFSGHQFPNYSSELNVNALLLGDSALYLCASSNAPNEQFFGPGTRLTVL.

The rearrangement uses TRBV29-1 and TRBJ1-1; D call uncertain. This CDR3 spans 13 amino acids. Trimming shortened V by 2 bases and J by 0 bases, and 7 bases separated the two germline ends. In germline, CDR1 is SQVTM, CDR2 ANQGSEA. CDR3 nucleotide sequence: TGCAGCGTTGAAAACAGCATGAACACTGAAGCTTTCTTT. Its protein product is CSVENSMNTEAFF.

The CDR3 DNA is TGTGCCAGCAGTGGTGCGGGGAGTCAGCCCCAGCATTTT. This encodes CASSGAGSQPQHF. The V and J genes are TRBV25-1 and TRBJ1-5, with D uncertain. Germline V gives CDR1 MGHDK, CDR2 SYGVNS. This CDR3 has 13 amino acids. The ends were cut back, 4 bases at V and 6 bases at J, with 10 bases in the middle.

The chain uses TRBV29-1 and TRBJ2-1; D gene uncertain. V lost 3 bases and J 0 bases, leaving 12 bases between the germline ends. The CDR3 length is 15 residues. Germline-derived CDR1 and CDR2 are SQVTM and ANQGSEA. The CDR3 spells CSVDGLPSSYNEQFF. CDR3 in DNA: TGCAGCGTTGACGGGCTGCCGAGCTCCTACAATGAGCAGTTCTTC.

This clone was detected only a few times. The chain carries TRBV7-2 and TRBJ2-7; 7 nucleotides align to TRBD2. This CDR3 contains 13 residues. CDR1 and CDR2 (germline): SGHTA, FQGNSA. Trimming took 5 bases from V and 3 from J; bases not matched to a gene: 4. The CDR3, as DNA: TGTGCCAGCAGCCCGGGGGGTGGCTACGAGCAGTACTTC. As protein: CASSPGGGYEQYF.

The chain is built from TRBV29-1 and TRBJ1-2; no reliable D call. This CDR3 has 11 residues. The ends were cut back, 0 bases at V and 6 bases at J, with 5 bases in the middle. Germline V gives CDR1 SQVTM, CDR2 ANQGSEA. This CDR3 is CSVEDEDGYTF. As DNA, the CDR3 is TGCAGCGTTGAAGATGAAGATGGCTACACCTTC. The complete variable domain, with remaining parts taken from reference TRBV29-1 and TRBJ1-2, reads SAVISQKPSRDICQRGTSLTIQCQVDSQVTMMFWYRQQPGQSLTLIATANQGSEATYESGFVIDKFPISRPNLTFSTLTVSNMSPEDSSIYLCSVEDEDGYTFGSGTRLTVV.

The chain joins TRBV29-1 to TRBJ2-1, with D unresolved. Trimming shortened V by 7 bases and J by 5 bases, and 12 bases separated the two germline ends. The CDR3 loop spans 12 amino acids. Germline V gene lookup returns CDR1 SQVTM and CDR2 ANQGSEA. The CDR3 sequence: CSAKEADNEQFF. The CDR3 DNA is TGCAGCGCCAAAGAGGCGGACAATGAGCAGTTCTTC.

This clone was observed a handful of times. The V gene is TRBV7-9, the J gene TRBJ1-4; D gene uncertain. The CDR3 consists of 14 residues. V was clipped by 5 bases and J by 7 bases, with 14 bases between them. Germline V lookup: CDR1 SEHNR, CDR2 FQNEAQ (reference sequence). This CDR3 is CASSTRTAPEKLFF. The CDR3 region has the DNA TGTGCCAGCAGCACTCGGACCGCGCCTGAAAAACTGTTTTTT.

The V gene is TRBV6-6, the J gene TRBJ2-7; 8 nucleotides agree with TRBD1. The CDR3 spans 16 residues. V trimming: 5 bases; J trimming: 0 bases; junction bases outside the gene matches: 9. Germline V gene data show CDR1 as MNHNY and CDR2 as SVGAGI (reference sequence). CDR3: CASSDYRDRSSYEQYF. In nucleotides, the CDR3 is TGTGCCAGCAGTGACTACCGGGACAGGAGCTCCTACGAGCAGTACTTC.

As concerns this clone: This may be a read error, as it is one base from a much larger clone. CDR3 in DNA: TGTGCCAGCAGCCACAATGAGCAGTTCTTC. Its protein product is CASSHNEQFF. The chain employs TRBV25-1 and TRBJ2-1; D not resolved. Trimming shortened V by 6 bases and J by 5 bases, and 2 bases separated the two germline ends. CDR1 is MGHDK, CDR2 SYGVNS, per germline. This CDR3 has 10 residues.

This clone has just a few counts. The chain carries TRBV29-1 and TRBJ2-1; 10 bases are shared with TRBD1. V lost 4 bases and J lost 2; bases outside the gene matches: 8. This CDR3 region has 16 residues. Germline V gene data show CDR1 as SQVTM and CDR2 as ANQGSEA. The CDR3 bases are TGCAGCGTTGCTTCCTTAGGGACAGGGGCCTACAATGAGCAGTTCTTC. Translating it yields CSVASLGTGAYNEQFF.

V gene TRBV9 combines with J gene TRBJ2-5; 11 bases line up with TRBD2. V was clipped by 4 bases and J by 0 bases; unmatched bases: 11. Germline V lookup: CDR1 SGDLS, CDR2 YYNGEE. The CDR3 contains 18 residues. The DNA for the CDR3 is TGTGCCAGCAGCACCTCCCTCACTAGCGGGAGTAACCAAGAGACCCAGTACTTC. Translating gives CASSTSLTSGSNQETQYF.

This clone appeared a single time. The CDR3 loop reads CASRDPGQSYEQYF. The CDR3 DNA reads as TGTGCCAGCAGAGACCCGGGACAGAGTTACGAGCAGTACTTC. The chain employs TRBV2 and TRBJ2-7; TRBD1 matches 7 bases. The V gene's germline CDR1 is SNHLY and CDR2 FYNNEI. Losses at the gene ends were 6 bases for V and 4 bases for J; bases not matched to a gene: 9. The CDR3 runs 14 residues.

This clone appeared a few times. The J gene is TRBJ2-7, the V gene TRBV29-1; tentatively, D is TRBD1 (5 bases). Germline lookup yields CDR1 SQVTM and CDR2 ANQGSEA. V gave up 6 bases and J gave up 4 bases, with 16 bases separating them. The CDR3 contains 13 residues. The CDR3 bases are TGCAGCGTCCGACAGACGTATGAATACGAGCAGTACTTC. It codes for CSVRQTYEYEQYF.

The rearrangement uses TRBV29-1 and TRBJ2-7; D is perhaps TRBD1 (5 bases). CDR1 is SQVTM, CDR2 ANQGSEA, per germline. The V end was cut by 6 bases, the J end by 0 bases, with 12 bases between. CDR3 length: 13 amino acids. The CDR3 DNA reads TGCAGCGTATTGGGGCTGACCTCCTACGAGCAGTACTTC. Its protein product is CSVLGLTSYEQYF.

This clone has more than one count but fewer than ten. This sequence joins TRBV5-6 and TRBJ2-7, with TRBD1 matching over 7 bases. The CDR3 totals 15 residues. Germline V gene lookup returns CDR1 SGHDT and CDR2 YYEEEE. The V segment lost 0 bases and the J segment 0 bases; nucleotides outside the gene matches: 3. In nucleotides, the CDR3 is TGTGCCAGCAGCTTGGACAGGGGTGGCTCCTACGAGCAGTACTTC. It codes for CASSLDRGGSYEQYF.

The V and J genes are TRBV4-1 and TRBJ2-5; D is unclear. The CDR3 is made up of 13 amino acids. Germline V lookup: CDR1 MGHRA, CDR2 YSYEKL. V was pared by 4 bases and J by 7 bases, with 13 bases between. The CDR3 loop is CASSLARRATQYF. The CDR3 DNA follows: TGCGCCAGCAGCCTGGCTAGACGGGCGACCCAGTACTTC.

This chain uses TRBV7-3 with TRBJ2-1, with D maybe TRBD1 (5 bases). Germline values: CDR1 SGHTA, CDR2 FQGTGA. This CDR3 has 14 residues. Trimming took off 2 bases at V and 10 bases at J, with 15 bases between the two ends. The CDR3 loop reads CASSLGYGPGEQFF. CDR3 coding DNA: TGTGCCAGCAGCTTAGGCTACGGCCCAGGGGAGCAGTTCTTC.

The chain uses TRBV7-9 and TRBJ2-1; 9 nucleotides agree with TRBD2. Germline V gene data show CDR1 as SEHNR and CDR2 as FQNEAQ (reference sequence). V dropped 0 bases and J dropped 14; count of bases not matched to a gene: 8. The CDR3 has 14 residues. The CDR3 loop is CASSLAHPSGEEFF. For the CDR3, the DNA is TGTGCCAGCAGCTTAGCGCATCCTAGCGGGGAGGAGTTCTTC.

Written as DNA, the CDR3 is TGCGCCAGCAGCCTCCCTGGGAGGGGGCGCTCCGATGGCTACACCTTC. Translated, it gives CASSLPGRGRSDGYTF. The genes are TRBV4-1 and TRBJ1-2; 7 nucleotides match TRBD1. CDR1 and CDR2 from the germline V gene are MGHRA and YSYEKL. CDR3 length: 16 amino acids. V trimming: 4 bases; J trimming: 6 bases; junction bases outside the gene matches: 14.

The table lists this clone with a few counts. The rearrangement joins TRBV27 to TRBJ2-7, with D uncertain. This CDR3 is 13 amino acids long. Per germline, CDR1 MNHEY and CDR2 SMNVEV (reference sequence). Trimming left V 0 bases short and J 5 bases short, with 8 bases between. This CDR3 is CASSLSIAHEQYF. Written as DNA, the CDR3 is TGTGCCAGCAGTTTATCGATTGCCCACGAGCAGTACTTC.

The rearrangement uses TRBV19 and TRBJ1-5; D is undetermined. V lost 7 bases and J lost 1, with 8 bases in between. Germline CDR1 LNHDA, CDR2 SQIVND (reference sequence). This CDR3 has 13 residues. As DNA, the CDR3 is TGTGCCAGTACCGTCGACAGCAATCAGCCCCAGCATTTT. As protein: CASTVDSNQPQHF.

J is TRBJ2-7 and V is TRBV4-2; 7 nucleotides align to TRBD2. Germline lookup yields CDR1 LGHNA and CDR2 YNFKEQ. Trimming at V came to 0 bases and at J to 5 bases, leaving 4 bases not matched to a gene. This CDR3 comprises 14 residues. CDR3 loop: CASSQDRGGDEQYF. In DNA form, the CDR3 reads TGTGCCAGCAGCCAAGATCGGGGAGGGGACGAGCAGTACTTC.

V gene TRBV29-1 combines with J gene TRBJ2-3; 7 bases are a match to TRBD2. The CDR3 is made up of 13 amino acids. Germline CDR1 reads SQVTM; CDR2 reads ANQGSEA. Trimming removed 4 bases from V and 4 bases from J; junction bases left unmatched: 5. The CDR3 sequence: CSVVRGVADTQYF. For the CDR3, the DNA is TGCAGCGTTGTACGGGGGGTCGCAGATACGCAGTATTTT.